The 28 T cell receptor beta chains below all came from one sample that was sequenced in a study of cytomegalovirus exposure and HLA in healthy donors. Researchers ran the PCR with 60 Vbeta and 13 Jbeta primers. The protocol was immunoSEQ multiplex PCR, while the TCRdb copy is restricted to in-frame clones and leaves out a portion. This table has 90,000 to 150,000 clones, around 77% appearing once. The sequencing input was PBMCs. Receptors originate from a man younger than 35 in good health and CMV-seropositive.

This clone has only a few counts. J is TRBJ2-1 and V is TRBV19; D is perhaps TRBD1 (5 bases). Per germline, CDR1 LNHDA and CDR2 SQIVND (reference sequence). V lost 4 bases and J 1 base, leaving 8 bases between the germline ends. The CDR3 runs to 14 residues. CDR3 loop: CASSTRQSYNEQFF. The CDR3 DNA reads TGTGCCAGTAGTACCAGACAGTCCTACAATGAGCAGTTCTTC. Variable domain in full (rest from reference TRBV19 and TRBJ2-1): DGGITQSPKYLFRKEGQNVTLSCEQNLNHDAMYWYRQDPGQGLRLIYYSQIVNDFQKGDIAEGYSVSREKKESFPLTVTSAQKNPTAFYLCASSTRQSYNEQFFGPGTRLTVL.

The CDR3 loop reads CASSLIGRYFQETQYF. In DNA, the CDR3 is TGTGCCAGCAGCTTGATTGGGAGATACTTCCAAGAGACCCAGTACTTC. The rearrangement uses TRBV5-6 and TRBJ2-5; D possibly corresponds to TRBD2 (5 bases). The CDR3 has 16 amino acids. The germline V gene encodes CDR1 SGHDT and CDR2 YYEEEE. V lost 1 base and J lost 1, with 14 bases in between.

The chain uses TRBV27 and TRBJ2-3; a possible D gene is TRBD2 (6 bases). This CDR3 contains 17 residues. Germline V gene sequence: CDR1 MNHEY, CDR2 SMNVEV (reference sequence). With 3 bases removed from V and 1 base from J, the gap between germline ends came to 17 bases. The CDR3 is CASSFSKGGGGTDTQYF. In DNA form, the CDR3 reads TGTGCCAGCAGTTTCTCTAAAGGTGGAGGGGGCACAGATACGCAGTATTTT.

V is TRBV30 and J is TRBJ2-7, with 9 bases identical to TRBD1. This CDR3 contains 17 residues. Per germline, CDR1 GTSNPN and CDR2 SVGIG (reference sequence). The J segment lost 3 bases and the V segment lost 0 bases, leaving 12 bases of the junction unmatched. CDR3 nucleotides: TGTGCCTGGAGTGTCCTCAATCCGGGACAGGGTATCTACGAGCAGTACTTC. Translating gives CAWSVLNPGQGIYEQYF.

There are a few counts of this clone. The CDR3 region is CAWSRTGRAYF. The CDR3 region has the DNA TGTGCCTGGAGTCGAACCGGGAGGGCCTACTTC. V gene TRBV30 combines with J gene TRBJ2-7; 8 bases match TRBD2. The CDR3 covers 11 residues. Germline CDR1 GTSNPN, CDR2 SVGIG (reference sequence). The J segment lost 13 bases and the V segment lost 2 bases, leaving 7 bases of the junction unmatched.

The rearrangement uses TRBV5-6 and TRBJ1-3; no firm D call. This CDR3 has 13 amino acids. In germline, CDR1 is SGHDT, CDR2 YYEEEE. Trimming stripped 3 bases from V and 6 bases from J, with 10 bases between. The CDR3 DNA is TGTGCCAGCAGCTCAGGACGGGAAAACACCATATATTTT. This translates into CASSSGRENTIYF.

This chain links TRBV4-2 with TRBJ2-2; 9 positions agree with TRBD2. In germline, CDR1 is LGHNA, CDR2 YNFKEQ. The CDR3 has 15 amino acids. V shed 6 bases and J 5 bases; nucleotides not matched to a gene: 7. This chain's CDR3 is CASSVKREVTGELFF. The CDR3 DNA is TGTGCCAGCAGTGTTAAGCGGGAGGTAACCGGGGAGCTGTTTTTT.

The chain links TRBV9 to TRBJ1-2, with TRBD1 matching over 9 bases. The V gene's germline CDR1 is SGDLS and CDR2 YYNGEE. The CDR3 loop spans 14 amino acids. V shed 4 bases and J 6 bases; nucleotides not matched to a gene: 7. This CDR3 is CASSSDRGRDGYTF. The CDR3 bases are TGTGCCAGCAGCTCTGACAGGGGGAGGGATGGCTACACCTTC. The whole variable domain, remainder taken from reference TRBV9 and TRBJ1-2, is DSGVTQTPKHLITATGQRVTLRCSPRSGDLSVYWYQQSLDQGLQFLIQYYNGEERAKGNILERFSAQQFPDLHSELNLSSLELGDSALYFCASSSDRGRDGYTFGSGTRLTVV.

The chain joins TRBV5-1 to TRBJ2-1; TRBD2 aligns across 9 bases. Germline CDR1 and CDR2: SGHRS and YFSETQ. J gave up 7 bases and V 4 bases, and 6 bases lay outside the gene matches. The CDR3 contains 14 residues. The CDR3, as DNA: TGCGCCAGCAGCGAGACTAGCGGATGGAATGAGCAGTTCTTC. Its translation: CASSETSGWNEQFF.

This chain joins TRBV6-5 and TRBJ1-4; 8 nucleotides match TRBD1. The trim removed 6 bases at V and 8 bases at J, leaving 8 bases unmatched. The CDR3 has 14 amino acids. CDR1 and CDR2 from the germline V gene are MNHEY and SVGAGI. CDR3 coding DNA: TGTGCCAGCAGCCTTGGACAGGGCTGGGAAAAACTGTTTTTT. The encoded protein is CASSLGQGWEKLFF.

The CDR3 region is CASRLADATDTQYF. The CDR3 DNA follows: TGTGCCAGTCGTCTGGCAGATGCAACAGATACGCAGTATTTT. The chain joins TRBV19 to TRBJ2-3; D call uncertain. Germline lookup yields CDR1 LNHDA and CDR2 SQIVND (reference sequence). Between the trimmed V and J ends, which lost 8 bases and 3 bases, there was a span of 15 bases. This CDR3 has 14 residues.

This clone came up a few times. This sequence joins TRBV5-1 and TRBJ2-4; 8 nucleotides line up with TRBD1. The CDR3 is 14 amino acids. CDR1 SGHRS and CDR2 YFSETQ come from the germline V gene. V trimming: 3 bases; J trimming: 6 bases; junction bases outside the gene matches: 5. The CDR3 region has the DNA TGCGCCAGCAGCTCGATTGACAGGGGAAACATTCAGTACTTC. Translation: CASSSIDRGNIQYF.

V gene TRBV5-1 combines with J gene TRBJ2-3, with TRBD1 identical over 7 bases. Germline V gene lookup returns CDR1 SGHRS and CDR2 YFSETQ. The CDR3 contains 14 residues. The V and J ends lost 4 bases and 4 bases, in that order; junction bases with no gene match: 6. The CDR3 reads CASSPQGVADTQYF. As DNA, the CDR3 is TGCGCCAGCAGCCCTCAGGGGGTCGCAGATACGCAGTATTTT.

The rearrangement links TRBV28 to TRBJ2-5; D unclear. The CDR3 length is 13 residues. V lost 2 bases to trimming and J lost 3 bases, with 7 bases between them. Germline V gene lookup returns CDR1 MDHEN and CDR2 SYDVKM. DNA of the CDR3: TGTGCCAGCAGTTTAATCACAGAAGAGACCCAGTACTTC. It codes for CASSLITEETQYF.

This clone showed up just once. The chain recombines TRBV30 with TRBJ2-7; 9 bases match TRBD1. The germline gives CDR1 GTSNPN, CDR2 SVGIG (reference sequence). The ends lost 3 bases at V and 1 base at J; junction bases unmatched: 4. This CDR3 comprises 14 residues. In nucleotides, the CDR3 is TGTGCCTGGAGCCGGGACAGGGAATCCTACGAGCAGTACTTC. Translated, it gives CAWSRDRESYEQYF.

The gene calls are TRBV7-2 and TRBJ2-7; a weak D match, TRBD1 (5 bases). Per germline, CDR1 SGHTA and CDR2 FQGNSA. The CDR3 is made up of 12 amino acids. The V end was cut by 3 bases, the J end by 12 bases, with 15 bases between. The CDR3 DNA is TGTGCCAGCAGCTTGGACATCGCCGTCCGGTACTTC. Its translation: CASSLDIAVRYF. The variable domain in full, completed from reference TRBV7-2 and TRBJ2-7, reads GAGVSQSPSNKVTEKGKDVELRCDPISGHTALYWYRQSLGQGLEFLIYFQGNSAPDKSGLPSDRFSAERTGGSVSTLTIQRTQQEDSAVYLCASSLDIAVRYFGPGTRLTVT.

V is TRBV19 and J is TRBJ1-1; D is undetermined. Trimming pared 5 bases from V and 4 bases from J, leaving 8 bases between. This CDR3 comprises 12 residues. CDR1 and CDR2 (germline): LNHDA, SQIVND (reference sequence). The CDR3 DNA sequence: TGTGCCAGTAGTGCGGGGTTCACTGAAGCTTTCTTT. This encodes CASSAGFTEAFF. Combining the CDR3 with reference TRBV19 and TRBJ1-1 gives the whole variable domain DGGITQSPKYLFRKEGQNVTLSCEQNLNHDAMYWYRQDPGQGLRLIYYSQIVNDFQKGDIAEGYSVSREKKESFPLTVTSAQKNPTAFYLCASSAGFTEAFFGQGTRLTVV.

The CDR3 DNA sequence: TGTGCCAGCAGCTTGGAGGGACTAGCGGGAGGGTCCCTCTACAATGAGCAGTTCTTC. As protein: CASSLEGLAGGSLYNEQFF. The rearrangement uses TRBV5-5 and TRBJ2-1; TRBD2 matches at 16 bases. The germline CDR1 and CDR2 sequences are SGHKS and YYEKEE (reference sequence). The CDR3 runs to 19 residues. The V segment lost 0 bases and the J segment 3 bases; nucleotides outside the gene matches: 6.

Only one count was recorded for this clone. The rearrangement joins TRBV6-5 to TRBJ1-1; 9 bases align to TRBD1. CDR1 is MNHEY, CDR2 SVGAGI, per germline. V dropped 3 bases and J dropped 3; count of bases not matched to a gene: 8. This CDR3 has 16 residues. The CDR3 coding sequence is TGTGCCAGCAGTTATGGCAACAGGGGGCAGTACACTGAAGCTTTCTTT. Its protein is CASSYGNRGQYTEAFF.

The chain joins TRBV9 to TRBJ2-1; TRBD1 aligns across 8 bases. The ends lost 0 bases at V and 2 bases at J; junction bases unmatched: 1. Per the germline V gene, CDR1 is SGDLS and CDR2 is YYNGEE. This CDR3 region has 15 residues. The CDR3 nucleotides are TGTGCCAGCAGCGTAGCAGGGGGCCCCTACAATGAGCAGTTCTTC. Translation gives CASSVAGGPYNEQFF.

This clone came up a few times. V and J are TRBV16 and TRBJ2-7; D remains unclear. Germline CDR1 and CDR2: KGHSY and FQNENV. The length of the CDR3 is 15 residues. V was clipped by 4 bases and J by 0 bases, with 13 bases between them. The CDR3 coding sequence is TGTGCCAGCAGCCCCTTCAGCGCTCCCTCCTACGAGCAGTACTTC. Amino acids: CASSPFSAPSYEQYF.

V gene TRBV10-3 combines with J gene TRBJ2-5, with D possibly TRBD2 on 7 matching bases. The CDR3 contains 17 residues. The V gene lost 3 bases and the J gene lost 4 bases, with 21 bases spanning the gap. From germline, CDR1 is ENHRY and CDR2 SYGVKD. The chain's CDR3 is CAISDSRGGGQGETQYF. The CDR3 region has the DNA TGTGCCATCAGTGACTCGAGGGGGGGAGGCCAAGGAGAGACCCAGTACTTC.

This chain uses TRBV11-2 with TRBJ2-1, with TRBD1 matching 7 bases. The CDR3 sequence is 15 residues long. Germline lookup yields CDR1 SGHAT and CDR2 FQNNGV. V dropped 0 bases and J dropped 3; count of bases not matched to a gene: 2. The CDR3 is CASSLDPGGYNEQFF. CDR3 nucleotides: TGTGCCAGCAGCTTAGATCCAGGGGGCTACAATGAGCAGTTCTTC.

The chain carries TRBV7-9 and TRBJ2-7, with D hard to call. Trimming removed 2 bases from V and 3 bases from J, with 5 bases in between. Per the germline V gene, CDR1 is SEHNR and CDR2 is FQNEAQ (reference sequence). The CDR3 runs 12 residues. Here the CDR3 DNA reads TGTGCCAGCAGCTTAACTCACTACGAGCAGTACTTC. Translation: CASSLTHYEQYF. Using reference TRBV7-9 and TRBJ2-7 for the parts outside the CDR3, the full variable domain is DTGVSQNPRHKITKRGQNVTFRCDPISEHNRLYWYRQTLGQGPEFLTYFQNEAQLEKSRLLSDRFSAERPKGSFSTLEIQRTEQGDSAMYLCASSLTHYEQYFGPGTRLTVT.

The chain carries TRBV6-6 and TRBJ2-3; TRBD1 aligns across 9 bases. V shed 6 bases, J shed 13 bases, and the junction held 17 bases outside the gene matches. There are 15 residues in the CDR3. CDR1 and CDR2 from the germline V gene are MNHNY and SVGAGI (reference sequence). The chain's CDR3 is CASSLRRTGDSWKYF. CDR3 nucleotides: TGTGCCAGCAGCCTGCGGCGGACAGGGGATTCTTGGAAGTATTTT.

The chain links TRBV7-8 to TRBJ1-2; D is possibly TRBD1 (5 bases). V lost 0 bases and J lost 12, with 17 bases in between. CDR3 length: 14 residues. The germline gives CDR1 SGHVS, CDR2 FQNEAQ. DNA of the CDR3: TGTGCCAGCAGCTTAGCCCTGATCACAGGAGATAACACCTTC. Translated: CASSLALITGDNTF.

J is TRBJ1-1 and V is TRBV7-9; D gene ambiguous. This CDR3 is built from 18 residues. Trimming stripped 2 bases from V and 1 base from J, with 20 bases between. Germline CDR1 reads SEHNR; CDR2 reads FQNEAQ (reference sequence). The CDR3, as DNA: TGTGCCAGCAGCTTAATATTAGGTAGAGGCAGAAAGAACACTGAAGCTTTCTTT. The encoded protein is CASSLILGRGRKNTEAFF.

This chain links TRBV2 with TRBJ2-3; D possibly corresponds to TRBD1 (5 bases). CDR1 SNHLY and CDR2 FYNNEI come from the germline V gene. The V gene lost 7 bases and the J gene lost 2 bases, with 10 bases spanning the gap. CDR3 length: 13 amino acids. CDR3 amino acids: CASTRQNTDTQYF. For the CDR3, the DNA is TGTGCCAGCACGAGACAGAACACAGATACGCAGTATTTT.